The sequence of this T cell receptor beta chain was determined in a study of cytomegalovirus exposure and HLA in healthy donors. Study-level findings and limits: The Asian-associated ancestry cluster reportedly had fewer N-insertions than the roughly 670-donor mean in a later analysis. As confirmed in vitro, a few CMV-associated chains were specific for CMV antigens. Earlier analysis found most TCR beta V segments productive about 87% or about 30% of the time. Analysis performed later found roughly 18,000 TCR beta sequences associated with HLA alleles at 0.05 false discovery rate.

In regard to this clone: Its target is unknown.

PCR used 60 Vbeta primers and 13 Jbeta primers. TCRdb keeps only in-frame clones here, not all; method: immunoSEQ multiplex PCR. Counted here are about 190,000 clones, about 70% occurring once; the ten biggest clones make up less than 2%. The trim removed 1 base at V and 4 bases at J, leaving 6 bases unmatched. The CDR3 is made up of 17 amino acids. Germline V gene lookup returns CDR1 MGHRA and CDR2 YSYEKL. The chain uses TRBV4-1 and TRBJ1-6; 8 nucleotides match TRBD1. This TCR was recovered from a woman between 25 and 40 years old in good health and CMV-seronegative. Material: PBMCs. CDR3 in amino acids: CASSQVQGADYNSPLHF. The CDR3 DNA follows: TGCGCCAGCAGCCAAGTTCAGGGGGCCGATTATAATTCACCCCTCCACTTT.